The rows below give T cell receptor beta chains drawn from one sample of a study of blood T cell repertoires in COVID-19. The data were produced by immunoSEQ multiplex PCR, yet TCRdb's version contains in-frame clones alone and is incomplete. The table lists more than 130,000 clones, less than 85% of them singletons. The material sequenced was peripheral blood. The receptors originated from a woman older than 75 in a cohort sampled during active or convalescent COVID-19. The CDR3 runs from the conserved cysteine through the conserved F or W. The order of the fields is clone size, J gene, D gene, V gene, CDR3 DNA, CDR3 protein. The D gene is left open where the match is weak. Only some rows state a clone size, as once, few, many or a class for expanded clones.

>many|TRBJ1-1|TRBD1|TRBV29-1
TGCAGCGCATGGGACAGGGAGCACACTGAAGCTTTCTTT
CSAWDREHTEAFF
>.|TRBJ2-7|TRBD1|TRBV6-6
TGTGCCAGCAGAAGGAAGGGGGCGGTTTACGAGCAGTACTTC
CASRRKGAVYEQYF
>once|TRBJ2-3|TRBD2|TRBV6-5
TGTGCCATCAGACTAGCGGGGTTTAGCACAGATACGCAGTATTTT
CAIRLAGFSTDTQYF
>.|TRBJ1-1|TRBD1|TRBV12-3/TRBV12-4
TGTGCCAGCAGGGGACAGATCCATTCGGCAGAGTTCTTT
CASRGQIHSAEFF
>.|TRBJ2-1|.|TRBV3-1/TRBV3-2
TGTGCCAGCAGGCTCCAGGGTGAGCAGTTCTTC
CASRLQGEQFF
>.|TRBJ1-2|TRBD1|TRBV19
TGTGCCAGTAGTATTCGCACAGGGGGAGGCTACACCTTC
CASSIRTGGGYTF
>.|TRBJ1-1|.|TRBV6-5
TGTGCCAGCAGCCGAGCTCGGGGCACTGAAGCTTTCTTT
CASSRARGTEAFF
>.|TRBJ2-3|TRBD2|TRBV7-9
TGTGCGGGGGGGATGAACACAGATACGCAGTATTTT
CAGGMNTDTQYF
>few|TRBJ1-1|.|TRBV2
TGTGCCAGCAGTGAATCGGCCAGCGTTTGGAACACTGAAGCTTTCTTT
CASSESASVWNTEAFF
>.|TRBJ1-1|TRBD1|TRBV18
TGTGCCAGCTCAACAACAGGGGGTAGCACTGAAGCTTTCTTT
CASSTTGGSTEAFF
>.|TRBJ2-3|TRBD1|TRBV5-6
TGTGCCAGCAGCTGGGGACAGGGGATGGATACGCAGTATTTT
CASSWGQGMDTQYF
>few|TRBJ2-2|TRBD2|TRBV4-2
TGTGCCAGCAGCCAAGTTTCGCTAGCGGGGGGTCGAACCGGGGAGCTGTTTTTT
CASSQVSLAGGRTGELFF
>.|TRBJ2-2|.|TRBV7-3
TGTGCCAGCAGCTTAGAGGGAGAAGACACCGGGGAGCTGTTTTTT
CASSLEGEDTGELFF
>.|TRBJ2-3|TRBD2|TRBV5-4
TGTGCCGGCAAAGCGGGGAGGTACACAGATACGCAGTATTTT
CAGKAGRYTDTQYF
>once|TRBJ2-3|TRBD1|TRBV7-8
TGTGCCAGCAGCCTGGGACAGCCTTACACAGATACGCAGTATTTT
CASSLGQPYTDTQYF
>.|TRBJ2-1|TRBD2|TRBV7-2
TGTGCCAGCAGCACCCTACCCACTAGCGGGAATGAGCAGTTCTTC
CASSTLPTSGNEQFF
>.|TRBJ1-4|.|TRBV19
TGTGCCAGTCGTCCGGGGGGGCCGACGAAGAAACTGTTTTTT
CASRPGGPTKKLFF
>.|TRBJ1-4|.|TRBV5-4
TGTGCCAGCAGCTTGGGGGCTCAGGGTAATGAAAAACTGTTTTTT
CASSLGAQGNEKLFF
>.|TRBJ1-2|.|TRBV12-5
TGTGCTAGTGGTTTGAACCTCGTGAGCACTAACTATGGCTACACCTTC
CASGLNLVSTNYGYTF
>.|TRBJ1-6|TRBD1|TRBV5-1
TGCGCCAGCAGCTCGACCGGGACAGATAATTCACCCCTCCACTTT
CASSSTGTDNSPLHF
>.|TRBJ2-5|.|TRBV4-2
TGTGCCAGCAGCCAAGGACACGGAAAAGAGACCCAGTACTTC
CASSQGHGKETQYF
>.|TRBJ1-5|TRBD1|TRBV10-3
TGTGCCATCAGTGCACAGGGGAATCAGCCCCAGCATTTT
CAISAQGNQPQHF